Each of the 30 T cell receptor beta chains below was sequenced from the same sample in a study of blood T cell repertoires in COVID-19. TCRdb keeps only in-frame clones here, not all; method: immunoSEQ multiplex PCR. The sample contains about 220,000 clones, roughly 76% of which appear only once. The source material was peripheral blood. Receptors were obtained from a human donor in a cohort sampled during active COVID-19.

This chain joins TRBV7-9 and TRBJ2-7; D gene uncertain. V lost 5 bases, J lost 5 bases, and 13 bases lay in between. This CDR3 has 13 residues. The germline V gene encodes CDR1 SEHNR and CDR2 FQNEAQ (reference sequence). The CDR3: CASSPTAPNEQYF. The CDR3 DNA reads as TGTGCCAGCAGCCCCACTGCCCCCAACGAGCAGTACTTC.

This chain uses TRBV18 with TRBJ1-6; D is ambiguous. V shed 5 bases and J shed 6 bases, with 5 bases lying between them. Germline assignment: CDR1 KGHSH and CDR2 LQKENI. The CDR3 has 12 residues. CDR3 coding DNA: TGTGCCAGCTCAGGGCCTAATTCACCCCTCCACTTT. It yields the protein CASSGPNSPLHF.

With respect to this clone: Other nucleotide sequences in the sample specify the same CDR3. The genes are TRBV6-5 and TRBJ1-6, with TRBD1 matching over 7 bases. CDR1 and CDR2 from the germline V gene are MNHEY and SVGAGI. With V trimmed by 0 bases and J by 7 bases, 3 bases remained unmatched. CDR3 length: 15 residues. This chain's CDR3 is CASSYSNRGNSPLHF. The CDR3 bases are TGTGCCAGCAGTTACTCAAACAGGGGCAATTCACCCCTCCACTTT.

J is TRBJ2-1 and V is TRBV7-2; TRBD2 matches at 14 bases. Germline V lookup: CDR1 SGHTA, CDR2 FQGNSA. The CDR3 spans 17 residues. Trimming at V came to 3 bases and at J to 6 bases, leaving 7 bases not matched to a gene. The CDR3 region is CASSLGTSGSGFNEQFF. CDR3 nucleotides: TGTGCCAGCAGCTTGGGGACTAGCGGGAGTGGGTTCAATGAGCAGTTCTTC.

The V and J genes are TRBV5-6 and TRBJ1-1; a weak D match, TRBD1 (6 bases). CDR1 and CDR2 from the germline V gene are SGHDT and YYEEEE. Trimming pared 0 bases from V and 4 bases from J, leaving 19 bases between. This CDR3 comprises 17 residues. CDR3 coding DNA: TGTGCCAGCAGCTTGGACAGGGAAAGTACGACGGGCACTGAAGCTTTCTTT. It specifies CASSLDRESTTGTEAFF.

This chain uses TRBV9 with TRBJ2-7, with 10 bases that match TRBD2. Trimming at V came to 2 bases and at J to 5 bases, leaving 4 bases not matched to a gene. The CDR3 has 14 amino acids. Germline V gene lookup returns CDR1 SGDLS and CDR2 YYNGEE. The CDR3 region has the DNA TGTGCCAGCAGCGTTAGCGGGAGGAACGACGAGCAGTACTTC. It yields the protein CASSVSGRNDEQYF.

Remarks on this clone: Other DNA sequences in the sample encode the same CDR3. The chain has TRBV19 and TRBJ1-1; TRBD1 is a possible D gene (5 bases). The CDR3 extends over 15 amino acids. Per germline, CDR1 LNHDA and CDR2 SQIVND (reference sequence). V gave up 5 bases and J gave up 4 bases, with 17 bases separating them. The CDR3 DNA follows: TGTGCCAGTAGTCGAACTGGGGGGAGGGGCACTGAAGCTTTCTTT. Its translation: CASSRTGGRGTEAFF.

The chain carries TRBV12-3 or TRBV12-4 and TRBJ2-5, with TRBD1 identical over 8 bases. CDR3 length equals 13 residues. Trimming cost V 4 bases and J 4 bases; bases outside gene matches: 2. CDR3: CASSSTGVETQYF. The CDR3 nucleotides read TGTGCCAGCAGTTCGACAGGGGTAGAGACCCAGTACTTC.

In DNA form, the CDR3 reads TGTGCCAGCAGTCACAGGGTCTCCTACGAGCAGTACTTC. Its translation is CASSHRVSYEQYF. The chain employs TRBV2 and TRBJ2-7; D is perhaps TRBD1 (6 bases). V was cut by 5 bases and J by 0 bases, with 8 bases left in between. CDR1 and CDR2 (germline): SNHLY, FYNNEI. The CDR3 has 13 amino acids.

The V gene is TRBV11-2, the J gene TRBJ2-1; 9 nucleotides match TRBD2. J lost 2 bases, V lost 5 bases, and 7 bases had no gene match. Germline V gene data show CDR1 as SGHAT and CDR2 as FQNNGV. The CDR3 extends over 16 amino acids. The CDR3 protein is CASSGSGSGAYNEQFF. The CDR3 DNA sequence: TGTGCCAGCAGCGGTAGCGGGAGTGGCGCCTACAATGAGCAGTTCTTC.

V usage is TRBV6-6 and J usage is TRBJ2-7, with 8 bases fitting TRBD1. V lost 2 bases to trimming and J lost 1 base; unmatched junction nucleotides: 4. The CDR3 contains 15 residues. Germline V lookup: CDR1 MNHNY, CDR2 SVGAGI (reference sequence). CDR3 DNA: TGTGCCAGCAGTTACGGACAGGGCCCTTCCTACGAGCAGTACTTC. It yields the protein CASSYGQGPSYEQYF.

J is TRBJ1-5 and V is TRBV28; 8 bases fit TRBD1. Germline assignment: CDR1 MDHEN and CDR2 SYDVKM. The CDR3 runs to 19 residues. V gave up 6 bases and J gave up 2 bases; unmatched junction bases: 18. The CDR3 reads CASSLPRTGIRGGNQPQHF. Here the CDR3 DNA reads TGTGCCAGCAGCTTACCCCGGACAGGGATAAGGGGCGGCAATCAGCCCCAGCATTTT.

The chain recombines TRBV2 with TRBJ2-7, with TRBD2 identical over 10 bases. The germline V gene has CDR1 SNHLY and CDR2 FYNNEI. V lost 8 bases and J lost 7; bases outside the gene matches: 8. The CDR3 contains 13 residues. The CDR3 DNA reads TGTGCCAGCTGGAAGCGGGAGGGTGGAGAGCAGTACTTC. This gives the protein CASWKREGGEQYF.

This clone was found many times. This chain joins TRBV24-1 and TRBJ2-1; D is ambiguous. The germline gives CDR1 KGHDR, CDR2 SFDVKD. Deletions cut 2 bases from V and 6 bases from J, with 4 bases between. This CDR3 region has 12 residues. CDR3 DNA sequence: TGTGCCACCAGTGATTCCAGCAATGAGCAGTTCTTC. Protein sequence: CATSDSSNEQFF.

This clone was detected only a few times. This sequence joins TRBV12-5 and TRBJ2-3, with D possibly being TRBD1 (7 bases). Germline CDR1 is LGHNT and CDR2 is FRNRAP. Trimming cost V 4 bases and J 2 bases, with 13 bases left between them. This CDR3 has 15 amino acids. The CDR3 sequence: CASGSGDSNTDTQYF. Written as DNA, the CDR3 is TGTGCTAGTGGTTCGGGGGACAGTAACACAGATACGCAGTATTTT. Full variable domain (outside the CDR3, taken from reference TRBV12-5 and TRBJ2-3): DARVTQTPRHKVTEMGQEVTMRCQPILGHNTVFWYRQTMMQGLELLAYFRNRAPLDDSGMPKDRFSAEMPDATLATLKIQPSEPRDSAVYFCASGSGDSNTDTQYFGPGTRLTVL.

This chain links TRBV2 with TRBJ2-1; tentative D call: TRBD2 (6 bases). CDR3 length: 14 amino acids. V gave up 7 bases and J gave up 4 bases, with 14 bases separating them. The V gene's germline CDR1 is SNHLY and CDR2 FYNNEI. The CDR3 nucleotides are TGTGCCAGCACCACCCGGGACTTATACAATGAGCAGTTCTTC. This translates into CASTTRDLYNEQFF.

This chain joins TRBV6-5 and TRBJ2-6; D perhaps matches TRBD1 (6 bases). Germline V lookup: CDR1 MNHEY, CDR2 SVGAGI. V was clipped by 6 bases and J by 4 bases, with 13 bases between them. This CDR3 has 15 amino acids. The CDR3: CASSADRYGANVLTF. CDR3 bases: TGTGCCAGCAGCGCTGACAGGTACGGGGCCAACGTCCTGACTTTC.

This chain links TRBV4-3 with TRBJ2-7; D not resolved. Germline lookup yields CDR1 LGHNA and CDR2 YSLEER. The CDR3 consists of 15 residues. Between the trimmed V and J ends, which lost 0 bases and 0 bases, there was a span of 9 bases. In DNA, the CDR3 is TGCGCCAGCAGCCAAGATGCGGCCAGCTCCTACGAGCAGTACTTC. Protein sequence: CASSQDAASSYEQYF.

The gene calls are TRBV5-1 and TRBJ1-2, with D unresolved. The CDR3 runs to 14 residues. V was clipped by 0 bases and J by 3 bases, with 9 bases between them. Germline values: CDR1 SGHRS, CDR2 YFSETQ. CDR3 loop: CASSLAGQDYGYTF. The DNA of the CDR3 is TGCGCCAGCAGCTTGGCCGGCCAGGACTATGGCTACACCTTC. Full variable domain (missing parts from reference TRBV5-1 and TRBJ1-2): KAGVTQTPRYLIKTRGQQVTLSCSPISGHRSVSWYQQTPGQGLQFLFEYFSETQRNKGNFPGRFSGRQFSNSRSEMNVSTLELGDSALYLCASSLAGQDYGYTFGSGTRLTVV.

The chain is built from TRBV9 and TRBJ1-1; D might be TRBD1 (6 bases). Germline V lookup: CDR1 SGDLS, CDR2 YYNGEE. CDR3 length: 17 residues. Trimming removed 3 bases from V and 5 bases from J, with 23 bases in between. Written as DNA, the CDR3 is TGTGCCAGCAGCGGGCCCACAGGGAGTCTAGGAGTAACTGAAGCTTTCTTT. Translating it yields CASSGPTGSLGVTEAFF.

The rearrangement uses TRBV7-9 and TRBJ1-1; the D gene is possibly TRBD1 (6 bases). The CDR3 runs to 15 residues. V was clipped by 5 bases and J by 3 bases, with 16 bases between them. Germline-derived CDR1 and CDR2 are SEHNR and FQNEAQ (reference sequence). In DNA, the CDR3 is TGTGCCAGCAGCCCAGCAAGGGCAGGGGACACTGAAGCTTTCTTT. This sequence encodes CASSPARAGDTEAFF.

This clone was seen only a few times. CDR3 protein: CAWIPAGLFYGYTF. CDR3 coding DNA: TGTGCCTGGATTCCGGCAGGTCTCTTCTATGGCTACACCTTC. The chain couples TRBV30 to TRBJ1-2; D uncertain. CDR1 GTSNPN and CDR2 SVGIG come from the germline V gene (reference sequence). CDR3 size: 14 residues. The V gene lost 4 bases and the J gene lost 4 bases, with 16 bases spanning the gap.

This clone was picked up one time. The J gene is TRBJ2-2, the V gene TRBV7-3; weak D call: TRBD2 (6 bases). There are 16 residues in the CDR3. In germline, CDR1 is SGHTA, CDR2 FQGTGA. Trimming took 1 base from V and 3 from J, leaving 12 bases between them. This CDR3 reads CASSLRVGGHTGELFF. The CDR3 coding sequence is TGTGCCAGCAGCTTAAGGGTGGGAGGCCACACCGGGGAGCTGTTTTTT.

The chain uses TRBV24-1 and TRBJ2-1; tentatively, D is TRBD2 (5 bases). The CDR3 contains 16 residues. CDR1 KGHDR and CDR2 SFDVKD come from the germline V gene. The germline V and J ends were trimmed by 3 bases and 5 bases, with 16 bases remaining between them. The CDR3 DNA reads TGTGCCACCAGTGATCCGGCTGGCGGGTTGAACAATGAGCAGTTCTTC. It codes for CATSDPAGGLNNEQFF.

The chain links TRBV5-6 to TRBJ2-2; D may be TRBD1 (6 bases). The germline V and J ends were trimmed by 5 bases and 8 bases, with 10 bases remaining between them. Germline V CDR1 and CDR2: SGHDT, YYEEEE. The CDR3 length is 12 residues. CDR3 sequence reads: CASSTDRGELFF. The DNA of the CDR3 is TGTGCCAGCAGTACTGACAGGGGGGAGCTGTTTTTT.

The V and J genes are TRBV28 and TRBJ1-4, with D hard to call. CDR3 length equals 15 residues. Germline CDR1 is MDHEN and CDR2 is SYDVKM. Trimming left V 3 bases short and J 3 bases short, with 11 bases between. The CDR3 sequence is CASSFLLPSNEKLFF. For the CDR3, the DNA is TGTGCCAGCAGTTTCCTACTTCCTTCTAATGAAAAACTGTTTTTT.

The V and J genes are TRBV7-9 and TRBJ1-2; TRBD1 matches at 9 bases. The germline CDR1 and CDR2 sequences are SEHNR and FQNEAQ (reference sequence). Unmatched junction bases numbered 9, after V lost 1 base and J lost 3 bases. This CDR3 has 17 residues. CDR3 amino acids: CASSLVRTGDFDYGYTF. The CDR3 DNA is TGTGCCAGCAGCTTAGTCCGGACAGGGGATTTTGACTATGGCTACACCTTC.

This chain links TRBV29-1 with TRBJ2-7; a possible D gene is TRBD1 (5 bases). Trimming removed 7 bases from V and 0 bases from J, with 7 bases in between. The CDR3 runs to 11 residues. Germline V gene sequence: CDR1 SQVTM, CDR2 ANQGSEA. The CDR3 DNA reads as TGCAGCGCCGGACACTCCTACGAGCAGTACTTC. This translates into CSAGHSYEQYF.

The CDR3 DNA follows: TGTGCCAGCAACCCTAGCGGGAGGTTATCTCCCCACACAGATACGCAGTATTTT. Translated, it gives CASNPSGRLSPHTDTQYF. The chain recombines TRBV6-2 or TRBV6-3 with TRBJ2-3, with 11 bases that match TRBD2. With V trimmed by 7 bases and J by 2 bases, 14 bases remained unmatched. In germline, CDR1 is MNHEY, CDR2 SVGEGT. The CDR3 is made up of 18 amino acids.

V and J are TRBV9 and TRBJ2-7; possible D gene TRBD2, 6 bases. Germline values: CDR1 SGDLS, CDR2 YYNGEE. Trimming shortened V by 4 bases and J by 6 bases, and 11 bases separated the two germline ends. The CDR3 has 12 amino acids. The DNA for the CDR3 is TGTGCCAGCAGCCACCGGGGAGGCGAGCAGTACTTC. Its protein product is CASSHRGGEQYF.